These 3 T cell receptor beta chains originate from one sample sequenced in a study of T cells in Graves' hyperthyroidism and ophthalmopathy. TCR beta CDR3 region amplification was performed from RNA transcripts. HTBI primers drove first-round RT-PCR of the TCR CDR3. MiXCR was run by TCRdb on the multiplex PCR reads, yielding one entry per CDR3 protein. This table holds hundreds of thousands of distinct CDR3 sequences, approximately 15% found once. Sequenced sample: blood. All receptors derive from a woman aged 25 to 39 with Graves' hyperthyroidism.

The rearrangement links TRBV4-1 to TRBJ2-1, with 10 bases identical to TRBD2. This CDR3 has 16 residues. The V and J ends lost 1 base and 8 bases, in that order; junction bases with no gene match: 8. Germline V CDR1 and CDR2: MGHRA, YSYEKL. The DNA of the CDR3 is TGCGCCAGCAGCCAAGTCGAGCGGGAGGGCCGGGATGAGCAGTTCTTC. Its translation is CASSQVEREGRDEQFF.

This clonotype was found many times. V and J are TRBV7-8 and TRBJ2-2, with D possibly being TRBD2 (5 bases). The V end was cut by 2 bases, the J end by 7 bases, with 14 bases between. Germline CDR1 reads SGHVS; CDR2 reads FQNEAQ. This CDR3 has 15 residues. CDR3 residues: CASSLTRLFGGELFF. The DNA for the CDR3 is TGTGCCAGCAGCTTAACTAGACTGTTTGGCGGGGAGCTGTTTTTT.

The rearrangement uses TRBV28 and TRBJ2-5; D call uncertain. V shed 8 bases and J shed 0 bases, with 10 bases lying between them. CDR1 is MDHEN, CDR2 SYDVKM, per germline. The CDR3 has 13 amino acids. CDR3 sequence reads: CASSQPNQETQYF. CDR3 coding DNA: TGTGCCAGCTCCCAACCCAACCAAGAGACCCAGTACTTC.